The following is a T cell receptor (beta chain) sequence with its context. Its antigen is not identified. This entry belongs to a study of blood T cells in healthy people across ages. Study-level points and caveats: Whereas aged donors had fewer naive CD4+ cells, long-lived donors had more of them and higher diversity. Investigators treated diversity estimates from one million T cells as underestimates.

Then a second PCR, running roughly 7 to 12 cycles, was carried out with a sample-barcoded 5' primer and a J-beta primer mix. MiXCR, applied by TCRdb to the 5' RACE reads, yields one record per CDR3 protein. Among about 1.8 million distinct CDR3 sequences listed, around half were seen once. Trimming removed 4 bases from V and 9 bases from J, with 17 bases in between. From germline, CDR1 is SGHDT and CDR2 YYEEEE. This CDR3 region has 15 residues. Sample: blood. This clonotype originated in a woman in her forties in good health. This chain uses TRBV5-6 with TRBJ1-6, with a tentative D call TRBD1 (6 bases). The CDR3 region has the DNA TGTGCCAGCAGCCCACCCAGGGGATTACGTTCACCCCTCCACTTT. It translates to CASSPPRGLRSPLHF.